These 4 T cell receptor beta chains originate from one sample sequenced in a study of blood T cell repertoires in COVID-19 (dated by TCRdb to about 2020). The library was prepared using the immunoSEQ multiplex PCR assay. Not all clones reach the TCRdb copy of this immuneACCESS table, which keeps in-frame sequences only. Checked studies attribute under half of the gap to unresolved V genes and leave the rest unexplained. The sample table shows just under 350,000 clones, and 91% are seen once. The ten largest clones capture approximately 3.5% of the sample. Source material: peripheral blood. These receptors were obtained from a young woman who had recovered from COVID-19.

The chain combines TRBV9 with TRBJ1-1; 7 nucleotides match TRBD1. The trim removed 3 bases at V and 0 bases at J, leaving 8 bases unmatched. The CDR3 sequence is 16 residues long. Germline V gives CDR1 SGDLS, CDR2 YYNGEE. The CDR3 region has the DNA TGTGCCAGCAGCGCTGGACAGGACAATATGAACACTGAAGCTTTCTTT. Translated, it gives CASSAGQDNMNTEAFF.

This chain links TRBV30 with TRBJ1-1; no reliable D call. CDR1 and CDR2 (germline): GTSNPN, SVGIG (reference sequence). Trimming took 0 bases from V and 5 from J, leaving 10 bases between them. CDR3 length: 13 residues. CDR3 in amino acids: CAWSVLRTTEAFF. The CDR3 DNA reads as TGTGCCTGGAGTGTTTTAAGGACTACTGAAGCTTTCTTT.

The chain uses TRBV24-1 and TRBJ2-2; the match to TRBD1 covers 8 bases. Germline CDR1 is KGHDR and CDR2 is SFDVKD. The CDR3 extends over 13 amino acids. The ends lost 10 bases at V and 1 base at J; junction bases unmatched: 1. CDR3 amino acids: CATGTGNTGELFF. DNA for the CDR3: TGTGCCACTGGGACAGGGAACACCGGGGAGCTGTTTTTT.

The chain couples TRBV12-3 or TRBV12-4 to TRBJ1-6; possibly TRBD1 for D (6 bases). With 4 bases removed from V and 5 bases from J, the gap between germline ends came to 6 bases. The CDR3 contains 13 residues. The CDR3, as DNA: TGTGCCAGCAGTTACAGGGATAATTCACCCCTCCACTTT. Its protein is CASSYRDNSPLHF.